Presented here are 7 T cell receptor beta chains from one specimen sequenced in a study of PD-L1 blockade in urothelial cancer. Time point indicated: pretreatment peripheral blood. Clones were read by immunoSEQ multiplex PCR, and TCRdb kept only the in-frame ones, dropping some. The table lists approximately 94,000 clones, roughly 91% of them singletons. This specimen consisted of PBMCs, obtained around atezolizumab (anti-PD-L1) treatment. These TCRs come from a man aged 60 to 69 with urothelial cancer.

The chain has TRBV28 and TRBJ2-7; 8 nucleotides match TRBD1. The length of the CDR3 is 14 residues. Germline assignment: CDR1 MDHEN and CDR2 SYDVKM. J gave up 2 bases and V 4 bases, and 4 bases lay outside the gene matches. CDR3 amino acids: CASSSQGAAYEQYF. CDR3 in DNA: TGTGCCAGCAGTTCCCAGGGGGCAGCCTACGAGCAGTACTTC.

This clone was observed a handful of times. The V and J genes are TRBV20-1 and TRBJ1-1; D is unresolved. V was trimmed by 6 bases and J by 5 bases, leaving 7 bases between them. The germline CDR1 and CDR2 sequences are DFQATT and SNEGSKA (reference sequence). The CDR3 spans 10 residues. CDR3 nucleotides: TGCAGTGCCGGGAGGACTGAAGCTTTCTTT. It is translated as CSAGRTEAFF.

The CDR3 sequence is CASRPGTGFYHEQYF. The CDR3 DNA reads TGTGCCAGCAGACCCGGGACAGGGTTCTACCACGAGCAGTACTTC. The chain links TRBV28 to TRBJ2-7; TRBD1 aligns across 9 bases. The trim removed 6 bases at V and 5 bases at J, leaving 11 bases unmatched. The CDR3 consists of 15 residues. CDR1 is MDHEN and CDR2 is SYDVKM in the germline V gene.

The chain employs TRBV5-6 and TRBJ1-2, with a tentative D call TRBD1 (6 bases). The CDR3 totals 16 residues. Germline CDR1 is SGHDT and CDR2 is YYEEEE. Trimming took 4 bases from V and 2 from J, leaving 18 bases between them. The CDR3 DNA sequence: TGTGCCAGCAGCGACCAAAACAGGGAAGAAAACTATGGCTACACCTTC. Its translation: CASSDQNREENYGYTF.

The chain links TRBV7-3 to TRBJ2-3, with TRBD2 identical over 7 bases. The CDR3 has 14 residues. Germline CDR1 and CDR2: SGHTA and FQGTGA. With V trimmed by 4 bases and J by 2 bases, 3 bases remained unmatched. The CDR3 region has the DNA TGTGCCAGCAGCTCTAGCGGCTCCACAGATACGCAGTATTTT. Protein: CASSSSGSTDTQYF.

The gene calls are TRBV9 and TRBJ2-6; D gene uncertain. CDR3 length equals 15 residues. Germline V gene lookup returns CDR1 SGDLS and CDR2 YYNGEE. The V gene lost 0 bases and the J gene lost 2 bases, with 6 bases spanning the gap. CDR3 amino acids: CASSVAGAGANVLTF. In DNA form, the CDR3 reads TGTGCCAGCAGCGTAGCCGGAGCTGGGGCCAACGTCCTGACTTTC.

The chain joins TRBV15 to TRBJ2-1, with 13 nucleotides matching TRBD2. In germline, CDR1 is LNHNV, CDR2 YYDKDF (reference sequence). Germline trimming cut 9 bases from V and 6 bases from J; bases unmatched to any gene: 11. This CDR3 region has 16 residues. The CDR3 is CATLRLAGGIGNEQFF. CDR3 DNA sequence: TGTGCCACGCTAAGACTAGCGGGAGGTATCGGCAATGAGCAGTTCTTC.